The sequence of this TCR beta chain was determined in a study of blood T cell repertoires in COVID-19 (dated by TCRdb to 2020 to 2021). For the study in its entirety: The collaborator samples originated in the United States, Italy and Spain and spanned the acute and convalescent phases of COVID-19. Deeply sampled blood TCRbeta repertoires from subjects exposed to, actively infected with, or recovered from COVID-19 were included in the dataset. The samples were drawn from two sources: the first 160 participants of the ongoing ImmuneRACE study, and fewer than 1,500 subjects contributed by 6 global collaborators. Where HLA class I and class II types were available, the types were taken from metadata supplied by the sample provider, not from assay-based typing. The repertoires were released in a freely available public database intended as a resource for research on the immune response to SARS-CoV-2. Nearly every sample came with metadata listing a de-identified subject ID, COVID-19 status, age in years and sex. The prospective study material was composed of cDNA or gDNA derived from T cells, B-cell-depleted T cells, or PBMCs. Results and caveats for the whole study, not just this receptor: Clinical and demographic metadata were provided uncurated, with the amount varying by source and participant.

The germline V gene yields SGHVS for CDR1 and FNYEAQ for CDR2. The cysteine opens and the phenylalanine closes a CDR3 of 15 amino acids. Only CDR3 DNA is held: 45 bases, read in frame from base 1. V drops 5 bases and J drops 6 bases, leaving 17 bases in between. On this clone: Its antigen remains undetermined. The sample holds no much larger clone one base away, and base qualities are not on file.

The collaborating institutions used their own protocols to collect whole blood in K2EDTA tubes. For TCRbeta analysis, collaborator samples were shipped as frozen whole blood, as isolated PBMCs, or as DNA extracted from either sample type. TCRbeta CDR3 regions were amplified from genomic DNA using the immunoSEQ Assay, a bias-controlled multiplex PCR. The paper's processing steps were these. The number of nucleated cells in each sample was estimated from the amplification of reference gene primers within the assay. Sequence reads were collapsed and filtered to measure the absolute abundance of every unique TCRbeta CDR3 rearrangement. Productive Simpson clonality was computed per sample as the square root of Simpson's diversity index over productive rearrangements. The table comes from immuneACCESS by way of TCRdb, which keeps in-frame sequences with V and J called. Part of the clones is missing from these tables; in studies checked, under half for an unresolved V gene and the rest for unknown reasons. V and J calls and clone size come straight from that table; D and trimming were deduced from the DNA. Within this sample are about 270,000 clones, with approximately 80% of them counted one time only. The ten top clones hold about 3.2% of the sample.

Sequences were obtained from peripheral blood. This receptor was obtained from a woman in her sixties or seventies with active or convalescent COVID-19. The sequence links TRBV7-6 to TRBJ2-1, and perhaps TRBD2 as D gene, on 6 matching bases. The CDR3 loop reads CASSGLSVGANEQFF. The bases read TGTGCCAGCAGCGGACTATCCGTAGGGGCCAATGAGCAGTTCTTC.